This T cell receptor (beta chain) was found in a study of T cell changes during pregnancy in multiple sclerosis. Assay: immunoSEQ multiplex PCR; the TCRdb copy retains only in-frame clones and omits some. The table has 65,000 to 75,000 clones, about nine tenths seen once; the top ten hold more than 1.4%. This clone was counted between two and nine times. Trimming stripped 4 bases from V and 4 bases from J, with 13 bases between. The CDR3 totals 14 residues. The germline V gene encodes CDR1 SEHNR and CDR2 FQNEAQ (reference sequence). Sequenced here: peripheral blood, sampled in the second trimester of pregnancy. This clonotype was sampled from a female donor with multiple sclerosis, enrolled in a pregnancy study. The rearrangement uses TRBV7-9 and TRBJ1-2; tentative D call: TRBD1 (6 bases). CDR3 DNA sequence: TGTGCCAGCAGCTCAACAGGGTATAGCTATGGCTACACCTTC. It yields the protein CASSSTGYSYGYTF.